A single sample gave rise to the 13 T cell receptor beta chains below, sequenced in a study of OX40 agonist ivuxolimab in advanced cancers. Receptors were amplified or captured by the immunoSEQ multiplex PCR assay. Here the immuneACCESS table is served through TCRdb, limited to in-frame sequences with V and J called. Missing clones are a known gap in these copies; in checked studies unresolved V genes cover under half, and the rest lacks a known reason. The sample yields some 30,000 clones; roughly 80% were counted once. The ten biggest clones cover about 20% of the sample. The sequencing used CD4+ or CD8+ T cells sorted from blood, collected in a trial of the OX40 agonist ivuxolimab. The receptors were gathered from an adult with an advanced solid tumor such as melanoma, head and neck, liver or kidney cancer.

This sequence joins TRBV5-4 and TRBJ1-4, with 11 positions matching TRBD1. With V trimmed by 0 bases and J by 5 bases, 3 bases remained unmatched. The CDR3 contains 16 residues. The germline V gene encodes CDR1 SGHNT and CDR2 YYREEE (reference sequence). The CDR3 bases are TGTGCCAGCAGCTTGGGGACAGGGGGCGGGAATGAAAAACTGTTTTTT. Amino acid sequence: CASSLGTGGGNEKLFF.

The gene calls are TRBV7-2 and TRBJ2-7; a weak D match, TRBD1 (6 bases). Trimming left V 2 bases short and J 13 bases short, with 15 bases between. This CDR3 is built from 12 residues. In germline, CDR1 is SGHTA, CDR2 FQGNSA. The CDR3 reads CASSLMGWGPYF. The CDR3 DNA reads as TGTGCCAGCAGCTTAATGGGATGGGGGCCCTACTTC.

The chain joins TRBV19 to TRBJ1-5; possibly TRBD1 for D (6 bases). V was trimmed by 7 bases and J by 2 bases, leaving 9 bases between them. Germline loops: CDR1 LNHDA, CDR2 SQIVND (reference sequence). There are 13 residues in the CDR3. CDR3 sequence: CASTNRGNQPQHF. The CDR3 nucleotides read TGTGCCAGTACTAACAGGGGCAATCAGCCCCAGCATTTT. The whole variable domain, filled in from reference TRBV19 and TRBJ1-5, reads DGGITQSPKYLFRKEGQNVTLSCEQNLNHDAMYWYRQDPGQGLRLIYYSQIVNDFQKGDIAEGYSVSREKKESFPLTVTSAQKNPTAFYLCASTNRGNQPQHFGDGTRLSIL.

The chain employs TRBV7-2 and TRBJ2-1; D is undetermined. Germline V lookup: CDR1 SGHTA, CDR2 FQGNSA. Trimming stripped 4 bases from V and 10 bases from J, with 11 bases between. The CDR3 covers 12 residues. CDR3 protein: CASSSTGREQFF. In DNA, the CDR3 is TGTGCCAGCAGCTCTACCGGCAGGGAGCAGTTCTTC.

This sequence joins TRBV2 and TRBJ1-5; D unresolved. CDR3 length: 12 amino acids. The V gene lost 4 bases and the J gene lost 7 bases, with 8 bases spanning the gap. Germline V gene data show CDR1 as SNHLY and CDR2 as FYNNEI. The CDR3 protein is CASSVRVQPQHF. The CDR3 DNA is TGTGCCAGCAGTGTGCGGGTCCAGCCCCAGCATTTT.

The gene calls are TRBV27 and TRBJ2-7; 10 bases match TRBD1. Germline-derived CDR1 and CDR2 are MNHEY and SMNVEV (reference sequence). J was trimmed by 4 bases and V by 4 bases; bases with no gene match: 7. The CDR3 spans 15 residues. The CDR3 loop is CASSWGQGIGYEQYF. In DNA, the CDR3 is TGTGCCAGCAGTTGGGGACAGGGGATAGGATACGAGCAGTACTTC.

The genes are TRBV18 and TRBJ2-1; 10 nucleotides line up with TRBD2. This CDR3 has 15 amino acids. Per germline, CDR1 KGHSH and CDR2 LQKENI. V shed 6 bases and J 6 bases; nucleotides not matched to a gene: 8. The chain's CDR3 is CASSLTSGDVNEQFF. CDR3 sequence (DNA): TGTGCCAGCTCGCTAACTAGCGGGGATGTCAATGAGCAGTTCTTC.

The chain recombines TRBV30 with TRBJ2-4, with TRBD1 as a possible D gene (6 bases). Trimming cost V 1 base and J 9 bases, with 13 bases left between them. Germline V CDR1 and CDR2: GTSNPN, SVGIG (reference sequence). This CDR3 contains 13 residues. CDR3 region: CAWSGGTQTIQYF. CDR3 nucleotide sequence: TGTGCCTGGAGTGGAGGGACACAAACCATTCAGTACTTC. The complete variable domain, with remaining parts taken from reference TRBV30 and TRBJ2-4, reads SQTIHQWPATLVQPVGSPLSLECTVEGTSNPNLYWYRQAAGRGLQLLFYSVGIGQISSEVPQNLSASRPQDRQFILSSKKLLLSDSGFYLCAWSGGTQTIQYFGAGTRLSVL.

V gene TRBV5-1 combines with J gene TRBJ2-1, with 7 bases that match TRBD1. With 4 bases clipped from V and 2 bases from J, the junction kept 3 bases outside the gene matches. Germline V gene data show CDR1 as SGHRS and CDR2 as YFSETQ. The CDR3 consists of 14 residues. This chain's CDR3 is CASSLGQPYNEQFF. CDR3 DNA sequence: TGCGCCAGCAGCCTGGGACAGCCCTACAATGAGCAGTTCTTC.

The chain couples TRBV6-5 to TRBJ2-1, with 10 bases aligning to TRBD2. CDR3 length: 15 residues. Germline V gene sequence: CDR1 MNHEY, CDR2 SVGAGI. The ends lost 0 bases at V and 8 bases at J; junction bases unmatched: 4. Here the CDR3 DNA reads TGTGCCAGCAGTTACTCCACTAGCGGGGTCGATGAGCAGTTCTTC. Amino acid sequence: CASSYSTSGVDEQFF.

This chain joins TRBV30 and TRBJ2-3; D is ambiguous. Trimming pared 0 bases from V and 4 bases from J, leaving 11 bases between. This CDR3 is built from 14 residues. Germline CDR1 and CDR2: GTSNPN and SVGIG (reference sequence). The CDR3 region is CAWSVGPLPDTQYF. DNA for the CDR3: TGTGCCTGGAGTGTGGGCCCTCTCCCAGATACGCAGTATTTT.

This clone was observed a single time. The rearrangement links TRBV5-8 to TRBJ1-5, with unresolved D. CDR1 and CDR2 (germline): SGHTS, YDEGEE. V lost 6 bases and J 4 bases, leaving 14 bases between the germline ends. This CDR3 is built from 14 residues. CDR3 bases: TGTGCCAGCAACTTTCATGACGGAAATCAGCCCCAGCATTTT. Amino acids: CASNFHDGNQPQHF. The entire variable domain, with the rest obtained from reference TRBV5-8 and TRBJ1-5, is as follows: EAGVTQSPTHLIKTRGQQATLRCSPISGHTSVYWYQQALGLGLQFLLWYDEGEERNRGNFPPRFSGRQFPNYSSELNVNALELEDSALYLCASNFHDGNQPQHFGDGTRLSIL.

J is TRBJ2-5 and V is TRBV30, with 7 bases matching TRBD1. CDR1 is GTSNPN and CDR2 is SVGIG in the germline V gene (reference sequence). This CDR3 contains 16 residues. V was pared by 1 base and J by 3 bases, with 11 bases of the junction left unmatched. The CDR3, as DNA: TGTGCCTGGAGTGGTAGGGACAGCCGATTAAAAGAGACCCAGTACTTC. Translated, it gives CAWSGRDSRLKETQYF.